The TCR beta chain described here comes from a study of T cell repertoires in breast cancer. This clonotype has a handful of counts. The CDR3 sequence is 16 residues long. The germline V gene has CDR1 MNHGY and CDR2 SAAAGT. Unmatched junction bases numbered 11, after V lost 6 bases and J lost 3 bases. The expanded emulsion RT-PCR method captured paired alpha and beta chains from CD8+ T cells. A second nested PCR with blocking oligonucleotides suppressed unpaired genes. In TCRdb, the emulsion pairing reads were re-called with MiXCR into one record per CDR3 protein. The repertoire holds roughly 400 distinct CDR3 sequences, roughly 48% seen once, with around 95% in the top ten.

V is TRBV6-8 and J is TRBJ1-5; TRBD1 agrees at 7 bases. Sequencing was carried out using CD8+ T cells. The sequence derives from a pool of human donors with breast cancer or a healthy control (not recorded which). The CDR3 sequence: CASRPPGTANNQPQHF. CDR3 nucleotides: TGTGCCAGCAGACCCCCCGGGACAGCGAACAATCAGCCCCAGCATTTT.